This is a list of T cell receptor beta chains from one sample in a study of blood T cell repertoires in COVID-19. TCRdb keeps only in-frame clones here, not all; method: immunoSEQ multiplex PCR. The sample lists tens of thousands of clones; over 70% were seen once. The sample comprised peripheral blood. The receptors derive from a man between 65 and 85 years old with acute or convalescent COVID-19. The CDR3 runs from the conserved cysteine through the conserved F or W. The D gene is left open where the match is weak. The size of a clone is reported for some rows only, either as once, few or many, or as a class for expanded clones.

j_gene | len | v_gene | abundance | d_gene | CDR3aa | CDR3nt
TRBJ1-5 | 17 | TRBV7-8 | . | TRBD1 | CASSFLGTGKINQPQHF | TGTGCCAGCAGCTTCTTAGGGACAGGGAAGATCAATCAGCCCCAGCATTTT
TRBJ2-7 | 16 | TRBV28 | few | TRBD1 | CASSSLRTGVGYEQYF | TGTGCCAGCAGTTCCCTAAGGACAGGGGTCGGCTACGAGCAGTACTTC
TRBJ2-5 | 15 | TRBV25-1 | . | TRBD2 | CASSELAGARETQYF | TGTGCCAGCAGTGAGCTAGCGGGGGCCCGGGAGACCCAGTACTTC
TRBJ1-3 | 16 | TRBV4-3 | . | . | CASSQDGGASGNTIYF | TGCGCCAGCAGCCAAGACGGCGGAGCCTCTGGAAACACCATATATTTT
TRBJ1-2 | 10 | TRBV19 | . | . | CARRFYGYTF | TGTGCCAGGAGATTCTATGGCTACACCTTC
TRBJ2-1 | 17 | TRBV6-1 | . | TRBD2 | CASSEGLGRGAYNEQFF | TGTGCCAGCAGTGAAGGCCTAGGGCGGGGGGCCTACAATGAGCAGTTCTTC
TRBJ2-7 | 16 | TRBV7-8 | . | . | CASSLAGGALTYEQYF | TGTGCCAGCAGCTTAGCGGGGGGGGCACTAACCTACGAGCAGTACTTC
TRBJ2-2 | 16 | TRBV5-6 | . | . | CASSSTRDTNTGELFF | TGTGCCAGCAGCTCGACCCGGGACACGAACACCGGGGAGCTGTTTTTT
TRBJ2-2 | 14 | TRBV7-9 | . | . | CASSLERGTGELFF | TGTGCCAGCAGCTTAGAAAGGGGGACCGGGGAGCTGTTTTTT
TRBJ1-5 | 15 | TRBV27 | . | TRBD1 | CASSQTGGARQPQHF | TGTGCCAGCAGTCAAACAGGGGGCGCCAGGCAGCCCCAGCATTTT
TRBJ2-2 | 16 | TRBV4-3 | . | . | CASSQGRGSNTGELFF | TGCGCCAGCAGCCAAGGACGGGGATCGAACACCGGGGAGCTGTTTTTT
TRBJ1-4 | 17 | TRBV4-3 | . | . | CASSRDIDTATNEKLFF | TGCGCCAGCAGCCGGGACATCGACACCGCAACTAATGAAAAACTGTTTTTT
TRBJ2-7 | 15 | TRBV7-2 | . | . | CASSSNRGVSYEQYF | TGTGCCAGCAGCTCGAATAGGGGTGTCTCCTACGAGCAGTACTTC
TRBJ1-6 | 13 | TRBV6-5 | . | . | CASNGQPNSPLHF | TGTGCCAGCAACGGACAGCCTAATTCACCCCTCCACTTT
TRBJ2-1 | 14 | TRBV7-2 | . | TRBD2 | CASSPSGSGGEQFF | TGTGCCAGCAGCCCCTCTGGGTCGGGGGGTGAGCAGTTCTTC
TRBJ1-2 | 16 | TRBV13 | few | TRBD1 | CASSLDTGTGMSGYTF | TGTGCCAGCAGCTTAGATACGGGGACAGGAATGAGTGGCTACACCTTC
TRBJ1-6 | 14 | TRBV5-6 | . | . | CASSLGAQNSPLHF | TGTGCCAGCAGCTTGGGGGCCCAGAATTCACCCCTCCACTTT
TRBJ2-5 | 14 | TRBV5-1 | . | TRBD1 | CASSLTGGRETQYF | TGCGCCAGCAGCTTGACAGGGGGCCGGGAGACCCAGTACTTC
TRBJ1-2 | 17 | TRBV11-2 | . | TRBD1 | CASSLDRGMGQGDGYTF | TGTGCCAGCAGCTTAGATCGGGGGATGGGACAGGGCGACGGCTACACCTTC
TRBJ2-2 | 16 | TRBV6-5 | . | . | CASSFLGSTQAGELFF | TGTGCCAGCAGTTTCCTAGGTAGCACCCAAGCCGGGGAGCTGTTTTTT
TRBJ1-1 | 13 | TRBV28 | . | . | CASSLLDSTEAFF | TGTGCCAGCAGTCTCCTGGACAGTACTGAAGCTTTCTTT
TRBJ2-2 | 13 | TRBV9 | . | . | CASSPRGTGELFF | TGTGCCAGCAGCCCCCGGGGCACCGGGGAGCTGTTTTTT
TRBJ1-2 | 13 | TRBV19 | few | . | CATNDLANYGYTF | TGTGCCACAAACGACCTAGCTAACTATGGCTACACCTTC
TRBJ2-5 | 14 | TRBV3-1/TRBV3-2 | . | . | CASSQYITGETQYF | TGTGCCAGCAGCCAGTATATCACAGGGGAGACCCAGTACTTC
TRBJ1-5 | 12 | TRBV28 | . | . | CASSLSRQPQHF | TGTGCCAGCAGTTTATCTCGTCAGCCCCAGCATTTT
TRBJ2-7 | 15 | TRBV30 | once | . | CAWSPISDSSYEQYF | TGTGCCTGGAGTCCTATAAGCGACAGCTCCTACGAGCAGTACTTC
TRBJ1-2 | 14 | TRBV30 | . | . | CAWSVQGPLYGYTF | TGTGCCTGGAGTGTCCAGGGGCCCCTCTATGGCTACACCTTC
TRBJ2-1 | 15 | TRBV3-1/TRBV3-2 | . | TRBD2 | CASSPGLAGGNEQFF | TGTGCCAGCAGCCCCGGACTAGCGGGAGGGAATGAGCAGTTCTTC
TRBJ2-3 | 13 | TRBV12-3/TRBV12-4 | . | . | CASGGSQRDTQYF | TGTGCCAGCGGGGGGTCTCAGAGAGATACGCAGTATTTT
TRBJ1-5 | 13 | TRBV12-3/TRBV12-4 | . | . | CASSRREGQPQHF | TGTGCCAGCAGTCGGAGAGAGGGACAGCCCCAGCATTTT
TRBJ1-5 | 14 | TRBV27 | . | . | CASSLSGPGQPQHF | TGTGCCAGCAGCCTGAGTGGGCCGGGACAGCCCCAGCATTTT
TRBJ1-1 | 20 | TRBV28 | . | . | CASSSPPWLGREKTDDEAFF | TGTGCCAGCAGTTCCCCCCCATGGCTGGGTCGTGAAAAAACAGATGATGAAGCTTTCTTT
TRBJ1-5 | 15 | TRBV2 | . | . | CASSVYRGRDQPQHF | TGTGCCAGCAGTGTCTACCGGGGAAGGGATCAGCCCCAGCATTTT
TRBJ2-1 | 15 | TRBV15 | . | . | CATSRDLPGISEQFF | TGTGCCACCAGCAGAGATTTGCCGGGAATAAGTGAGCAGTTCTTC
TRBJ2-5 | 14 | TRBV7-3 | few | . | CASSPGGSVQTQYF | TGTGCCAGCAGCCCCGGGGGTAGCGTGCAGACCCAGTACTTC
TRBJ1-1 | 14 | TRBV9 | . | TRBD1 | CASSVGQGRTEAFF | TGTGCCAGCAGCGTTGGACAGGGGAGGACTGAAGCTTTCTTT
TRBJ2-1 | 14 | TRBV10-3 | . | . | CAISESTAGLKQFF | TGTGCCATCAGTGAGTCGACGGCAGGGCTTAAGCAGTTCTTC
TRBJ1-5 | 15 | TRBV4-1 | . | . | CASSQESQGSQPQHF | TGCGCCAGCAGCCAAGAAAGCCAGGGCAGTCAGCCCCAGCATTTT
TRBJ2-3 | 13 | TRBV14 | . | . | CASSQTSTDTQYF | TGTGCCAGCAGCCAGACTTCCACAGATACGCAGTATTTT
TRBJ1-6 | 17 | TRBV11-2 | . | TRBD1 | CASSRQLGTGYNSPLHF | TGTGCCAGCAGCCGACAACTTGGGACAGGGTATAATTCACCCCTCCACTTT
TRBJ2-2 | 14 | TRBV18 | once | . | CASSPRGNTGELFF | TGTGCCAGCTCACCACGCGGGAACACCGGGGAGCTGTTTTTT
TRBJ2-3 | 16 | TRBV6-6 | . | TRBD1 | CASSYGGQGMADTQYF | TGTGCCAGCAGTTACGGGGGACAGGGGATGGCAGATACGCAGTATTTT
TRBJ1-4 | 15 | TRBV10-2 | . | TRBD1 | CASSGGQGPNEKLFF | TGCGCCAGCAGTGGAGGACAGGGACCTAATGAAAAACTGTTTTTT
TRBJ1-1 | 14 | TRBV5-6 | . | TRBD1 | CASSFYRGLAEAFF | TGTGCCAGCAGCTTTTACAGGGGGCTAGCTGAAGCTTTCTTT
TRBJ1-1 | 11 | TRBV20-1 | . | . | CSAQENTEAFF | TGCAGTGCTCAGGAAAACACTGAAGCTTTCTTT
TRBJ2-2 | 16 | TRBV6-2/TRBV6-3 | . | TRBD2 | CASSYWLAGVGGELFF | TGTGCCAGCAGTTACTGGCTAGCGGGAGTCGGCGGGGAGCTGTTTTTT
TRBJ2-7 | 14 | TRBV18 | . | . | CASSPTAGSHEQYF | TGTGCCAGCTCACCTACGGCAGGCTCACACGAGCAGTACTTC
TRBJ1-1 | 16 | TRBV10-1 | . | . | CASSGDRNIANTEAFF | TGCGCCAGCAGTGGTGACAGGAACATCGCGAACACTGAAGCTTTCTTT
TRBJ2-7 | 15 | TRBV4-2 | . | TRBD2 | CASSQTTSGTYEQYF | TGTGCCAGCAGCCAAACAACTAGCGGGACCTACGAGCAGTACTTC
TRBJ2-5 | 16 | TRBV27 | . | TRBD1 | CASSLGGTGLVETQYF | TGTGCCAGCAGTTTAGGAGGGACAGGGTTGGTAGAGACCCAGTACTTC
TRBJ1-1 | 16 | TRBV3-1/TRBV3-2 | . | . | CASSQARWTSNTEAFF | TGTGCCAGCAGCCAAGCGCGTTGGACATCGAACACTGAAGCTTTCTTT
TRBJ1-5 | 13 | TRBV6-5 | . | TRBD1 | CASRQGYRGSQHF | TGTGCCAGCAGACAGGGGTATCGGGGATCCCAGCATTTT
TRBJ2-7 | 13 | TRBV30 | . | . | CASTPAGRYEQYF | TGTGCCTCAACCCCCGCAGGGAGGTACGAGCAGTACTTC
TRBJ1-2 | 11 | TRBV3-1/TRBV3-2 | . | . | CASSQFNGYTF | TGTGCCAGCAGCCAATTTAATGGCTACACCTTC
TRBJ1-5 | 14 | TRBV6-5 | . | . | CASILGRGYQPQHF | TGTGCCAGCATCCTCGGGCGGGGTTATCAGCCCCAGCATTTT
TRBJ1-3 | 15 | TRBV7-2 | . | . | CASSLDRGPGNTIYF | TGTGCCAGCAGCTTAGACCGTGGCCCCGGAAACACCATATATTTT
TRBJ1-2 | 16 | TRBV3-1/TRBV3-2 | . | . | CASSQVGGGQIYGYTF | TGTGCCAGCAGCCAAGTGGGTGGGGGCCAGATCTATGGCTACACCTTC
TRBJ2-3 | 14 | TRBV19 | . | TRBD2 | CASSKGLGTDTQYF | TGTGCCAGTAGTAAGGGACTAGGCACAGATACGCAGTATTTT
TRBJ1-2 | 12 | TRBV18 | . | . | CASWGGADGYTF | TGTGCCAGCTGGGGAGGCGCGGATGGCTACACCTTC
TRBJ2-3 | 15 | TRBV19 | . | . | CASSALLGGADTQYF | TGTGCCAGTAGTGCCTTGCTAGGAGGGGCAGATACGCAGTATTTT